Listed here is a single T cell receptor beta chain. Additional DNA sequences in this sample encode the identical CDR3. The data were taken from a study of cytomegalovirus exposure and HLA in healthy donors. Primers included in the PCR were 60 Vbeta and 13 Jbeta primers. Clones were sequenced by immunoSEQ multiplex PCR, and TCRdb holds only the in-frame ones, with some missing. The sample has 150,000 to 200,000 clones, roughly three quarters seen once. CDR3 length equals 15 residues. Germline CDR1 is MGHRA and CDR2 is YSYEKL. V was clipped by 2 bases and J by 4 bases; unmatched bases: 3. The sequence came from a man aged 18-30 years in good health and CMV-seropositive. The sequencing input was PBMCs. The chain employs TRBV4-1 and TRBJ2-1, with TRBD2 matching 9 bases. CDR3 region: CASSQRTSEYNEQFF. The DNA for the CDR3 is TGCGCCAGCAGCCAAAGGACTAGCGAGTACAATGAGCAGTTCTTC.